The rows below give T cell receptor beta chains drawn from one sample of a study of blood T cells in healthy people across ages. MiXCR, applied by TCRdb to the 5' RACE reads, yields one record per CDR3 protein. The profile shows about 1.1 million distinct CDR3 sequences, 30% to 40% of them singletons. Sequencing was performed on blood. The receptor source for this set is a man between 18 and 29 years old in good health. Both conserved end residues are part of each CDR3. D genes are given only for firm matches. Clone size, where shown, is once, few, many, or a class for clones that have expanded.

clone_size: few
v_call: TRBV29-1
j_call: TRBJ1-5
d_call: NA
cdr3_aa: CSVGLNSNQPQHF
cdr3_nt: TGCAGCGTTGGACTAAATAGCAATCAGCCCCAGCATTTT

clone_size: once
v_call: TRBV28
j_call: TRBJ1-1
d_call: NA
cdr3_aa: CASDDSQYTEAFF
cdr3_nt: TGTGCCAGCGACGACAGCCAATACACTGAAGCTTTCTTT

clone_size: few
v_call: TRBV20-1
j_call: TRBJ1-5
d_call: TRBD1
cdr3_aa: CSARLRQGVQPQHF
cdr3_nt: TGCAGTGCTAGACTCCGACAGGGGGTTCAGCCCCAGCATTTT

clone_size: NA
v_call: TRBV3-1
j_call: TRBJ1-1
d_call: NA
cdr3_aa: CASSRIPGKTEAFF
cdr3_nt: TGTGCCAGCAGCCGAATCCCGGGGAAAACTGAAGCTTTCTTT

clone_size: NA
v_call: TRBV10-3
j_call: TRBJ1-6
d_call: NA
cdr3_aa: CAISELPNPPPHF
cdr3_nt: TGTGCCATCAGTGAGTTGCCGAATCCACCCCCCCACTTT

clone_size: NA
v_call: TRBV20-1
j_call: TRBJ1-2
d_call: NA
cdr3_aa: CSARRAGKTYGYTF
cdr3_nt: TGCAGTGCCCGTCGGGCAGGGAAAACCTATGGCTACACCTTC

clone_size: NA
v_call: TRBV5-1
j_call: TRBJ1-2
d_call: TRBD1
cdr3_aa: CASSGGQGPFNYGYTF
cdr3_nt: TGCGCCAGCAGCGGGGGACAGGGGCCCTTTAACTATGGCTACACCTTC

clone_size: NA
v_call: TRBV5-6
j_call: TRBJ1-5
d_call: NA
cdr3_aa: CASSRRESRNQPQHF
cdr3_nt: TGTGCCAGCAGTCGCAGGGAGTCTAGGAATCAGCCCCAGCATTTT

clone_size: NA
v_call: TRBV13
j_call: TRBJ2-1
d_call: NA
cdr3_aa: CASSHGTAYNEQFF
cdr3_nt: TGTGCCAGCAGCCACGGGACGGCTTACAATGAGCAGTTCTTC

clone_size: NA
v_call: TRBV12-3/TRBV12-4
j_call: TRBJ2-5
d_call: TRBD2
cdr3_aa: CASNALAAKYNEQYF
cdr3_nt: TGTGCCAGCAACGCACTAGCGGCCAAATACAATGAGCAGTACTTC

clone_size: few
v_call: TRBV4-3
j_call: TRBJ2-2
d_call: TRBD1
cdr3_aa: CASSRGQTNTGELFF
cdr3_nt: TGCGCCAGCAGCCGGGGACAGACGAACACCGGGGAGCTGTTTTTT

clone_size: NA
v_call: TRBV5-1
j_call: TRBJ2-2
d_call: NA
cdr3_aa: CASSSKPINANTGELFF
cdr3_nt: TGCGCCAGCAGCTCAAAGCCTATTAACGCGAACACCGGGGAGCTGTTTTTT

clone_size: NA
v_call: TRBV20-1
j_call: TRBJ1-1
d_call: NA
cdr3_aa: CSARVPGQYTEAFF
cdr3_nt: TGCAGTGCTAGAGTTCCCGGACAATACACTGAAGCTTTCTTT

clone_size: NA
v_call: TRBV20-1
j_call: TRBJ2-1
d_call: NA
cdr3_aa: CSARGSGGGGYNEQFF
cdr3_nt: TGCAGTGCTAGAGGGTCTGGGGGCGGGGGTTACAATGAGCAGTTCTTC

clone_size: NA
v_call: TRBV5-1
j_call: TRBJ2-1
d_call: TRBD2
cdr3_aa: CASRPEAGLAGVLRYNEQFF
cdr3_nt: TGCGCCAGCAGACCCGAGGCGGGACTAGCGGGGGTACTAAGATACAATGAGCAGTTCTTC

clone_size: NA
v_call: TRBV3-1
j_call: TRBJ2-5
d_call: NA
cdr3_aa: CASSQDWGGGYNEQYF
cdr3_nt: TGTGCCAGCAGCCAAGACTGGGGGGGCGGGTACAATGAGCAGTACTTC

clone_size: NA
v_call: TRBV29-1
j_call: TRBJ1-4
d_call: NA
cdr3_aa: CSATAATNEKLFF
cdr3_nt: TGCAGCGCGACAGCTGCAACTAATGAAAAACTGTTTTTT